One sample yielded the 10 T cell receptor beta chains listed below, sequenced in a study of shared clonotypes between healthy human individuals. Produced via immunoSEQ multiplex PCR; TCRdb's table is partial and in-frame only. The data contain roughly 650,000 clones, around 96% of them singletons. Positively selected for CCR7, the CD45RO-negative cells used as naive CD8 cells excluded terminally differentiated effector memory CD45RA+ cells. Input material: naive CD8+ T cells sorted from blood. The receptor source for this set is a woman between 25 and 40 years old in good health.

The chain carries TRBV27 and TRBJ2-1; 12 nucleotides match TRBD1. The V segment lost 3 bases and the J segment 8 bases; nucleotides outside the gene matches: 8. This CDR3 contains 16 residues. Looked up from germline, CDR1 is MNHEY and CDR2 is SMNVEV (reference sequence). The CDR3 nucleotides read TGTGCCAGCAGTTTCCTTCCGGGACAGGGGGCCTATGAGCAGTTCTTC. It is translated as CASSFLPGQGAYEQFF.

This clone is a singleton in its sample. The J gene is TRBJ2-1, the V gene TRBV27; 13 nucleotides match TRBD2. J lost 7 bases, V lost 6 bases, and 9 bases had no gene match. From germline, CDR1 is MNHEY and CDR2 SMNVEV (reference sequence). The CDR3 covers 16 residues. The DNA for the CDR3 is TGTGCCAGCAGCCTCCTCGGGACTAGCGGGATGAATGAGCAGTTCTTC. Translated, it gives CASSLLGTSGMNEQFF.

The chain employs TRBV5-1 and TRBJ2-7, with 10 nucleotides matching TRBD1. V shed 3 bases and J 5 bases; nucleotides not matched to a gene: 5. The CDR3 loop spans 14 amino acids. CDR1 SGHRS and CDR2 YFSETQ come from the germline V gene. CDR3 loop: CASSSPTGGNEQYF. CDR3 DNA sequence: TGCGCCAGCAGCTCTCCGACAGGGGGCAACGAGCAGTACTTC. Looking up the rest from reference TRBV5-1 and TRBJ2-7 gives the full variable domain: KAGVTQTPRYLIKTRGQQVTLSCSPISGHRSVSWYQQTPGQGLQFLFEYFSETQRNKGNFPGRFSGRQFSNSRSEMNVSTLELGDSALYLCASSSPTGGNEQYFGPGTRLTVT.

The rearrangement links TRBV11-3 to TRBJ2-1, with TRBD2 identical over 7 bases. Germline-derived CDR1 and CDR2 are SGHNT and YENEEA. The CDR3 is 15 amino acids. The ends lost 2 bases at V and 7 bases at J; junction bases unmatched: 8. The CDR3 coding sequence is TGTGCCAGCAGCTTATACGGGAGGAGGGTAAATGAGCAGTTCTTC. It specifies CASSLYGRRVNEQFF. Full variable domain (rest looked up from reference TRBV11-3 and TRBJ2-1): EAGVVQSPRYKIIEKKQPVAFWCNPISGHNTLYWYLQNLGQGPELLIRYENEEAVDDSQLPKDRFSAERLKGVDSTLKIQPAELGDSAVYLCASSLYGRRVNEQFFGPGTRLTVL.

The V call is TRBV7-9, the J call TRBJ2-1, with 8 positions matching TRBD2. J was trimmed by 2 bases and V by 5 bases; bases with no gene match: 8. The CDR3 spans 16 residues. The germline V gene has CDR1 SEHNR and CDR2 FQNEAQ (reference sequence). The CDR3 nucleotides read TGTGCCAGCAGCCCCCATAGCGGGATGGCCTACAATGAGCAGTTCTTC. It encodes CASSPHSGMAYNEQFF.

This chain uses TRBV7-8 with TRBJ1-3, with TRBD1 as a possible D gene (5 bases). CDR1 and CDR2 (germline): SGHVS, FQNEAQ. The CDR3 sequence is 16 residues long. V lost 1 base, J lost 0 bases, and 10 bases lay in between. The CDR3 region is CASSLGGEYSGNTIYF. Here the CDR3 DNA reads TGTGCCAGCAGCTTAGGAGGGGAATACTCTGGAAACACCATATATTTT.

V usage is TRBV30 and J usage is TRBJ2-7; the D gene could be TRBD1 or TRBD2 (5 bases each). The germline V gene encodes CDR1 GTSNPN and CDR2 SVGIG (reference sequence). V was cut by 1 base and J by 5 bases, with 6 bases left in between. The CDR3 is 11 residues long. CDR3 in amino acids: CAWSGGDEQYF. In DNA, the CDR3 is TGTGCCTGGAGTGGAGGGGACGAGCAGTACTTC. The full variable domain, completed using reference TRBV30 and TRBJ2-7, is SQTIHQWPATLVQPVGSPLSLECTVEGTSNPNLYWYRQAAGRGLQLLFYSVGIGQISSEVPQNLSASRPQDRQFILSSKKLLLSDSGFYLCAWSGGDEQYFGPGTRLTVT.

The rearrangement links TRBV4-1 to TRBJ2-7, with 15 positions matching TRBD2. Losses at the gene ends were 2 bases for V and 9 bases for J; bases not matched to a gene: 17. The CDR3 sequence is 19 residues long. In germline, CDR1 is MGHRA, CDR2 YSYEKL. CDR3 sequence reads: CASSQSGLAGGRYGSGQYF. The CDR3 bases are TGCGCCAGCAGCCAATCGGGACTAGCGGGAGGAAGATACGGATCTGGGCAGTACTTC.

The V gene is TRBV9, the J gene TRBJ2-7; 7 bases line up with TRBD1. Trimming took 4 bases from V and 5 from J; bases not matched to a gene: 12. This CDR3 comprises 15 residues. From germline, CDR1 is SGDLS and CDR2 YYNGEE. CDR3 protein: CASSPQMRGRDEQYF. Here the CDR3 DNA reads TGTGCCAGCAGCCCCCAAATGAGGGGGCGAGACGAGCAGTACTTC.

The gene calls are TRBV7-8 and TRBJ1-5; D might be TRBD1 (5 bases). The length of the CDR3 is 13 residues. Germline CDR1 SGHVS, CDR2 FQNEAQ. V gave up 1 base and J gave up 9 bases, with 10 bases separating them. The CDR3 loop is CASSLVGARPQHF. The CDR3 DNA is TGTGCCAGCAGCTTAGTCGGGGCAAGGCCCCAGCATTTT.